The clone carrying this TCR beta chain appeared a few times. The data derive from a study of patients and donors after allogeneic stem cell transplantation. Via MiXCR, TCRdb re-called the RT-PCR reads, giving one row per CDR3 protein. The table has 900,000 to 1,000,000 distinct CDR3 sequences, more than 15% seen once. The length of the CDR3 is 16 residues. The germline CDR1 and CDR2 sequences are SGHDT and YYEEEE. V lost 4 bases and J lost 0, with 14 bases in between. The source is a human donor who was either an allogeneic HSCT recipient or a stem cell or donor lymphocyte infusion donor (not recorded which). It is not recorded whose cells these are; they may come from a transplant donor. Sequenced sample: blood, either unsorted or a sorted T cell fraction (not recorded which). The V gene is TRBV5-6, the J gene TRBJ2-4, with D perhaps matching TRBD2 (6 bases). The chain's CDR3 is CASSPTGALAKNIQYF. The DNA for the CDR3 is TGTGCCAGCAGCCCCACGGGAGCCCTAGCCAAAAACATTCAGTACTTC. Full variable domain (remainder filled in from reference TRBV5-6 and TRBJ2-4): DAGVTQSPTHLIKTRGQQVTLRCSPKSGHDTVSWYQQALGQGPQFIFQYYEEEERQRGNFPDRFSGHQFPNYSSELNVNALLLGDSALYLCASSPTGALAKNIQYFGAGTRLSVL.